The 8 T cell receptor beta chains reported below all come from one sample, sequenced in a study of OX40 agonist ivuxolimab in advanced cancers. Assay used: immunoSEQ multiplex PCR; TCRdb lists only in-frame clones, some missing. The data show around 40,000 clones, over 65% seen once. The specimen comprised CD4+ or CD8+ T cells sorted from blood, sampled in a trial of the OX40 agonist ivuxolimab. These receptor sequences come from an adult with an advanced solid tumor such as melanoma, head and neck, liver or kidney cancer.

V is TRBV19 and J is TRBJ1-1; D remains unclear. The germline V and J ends were trimmed by 10 bases and 4 bases, with 13 bases remaining between them. Germline V gene lookup returns CDR1 LNHDA and CDR2 SQIVND (reference sequence). The CDR3 consists of 12 residues. The CDR3 coding sequence is TGTGCCACCTCGATGGGTGGCACTGAAGCTTTCTTT. It translates to CATSMGGTEAFF.

The chain couples TRBV10-3 to TRBJ2-1; 14 positions match TRBD2. This CDR3 spans 20 amino acids. Germline V CDR1 and CDR2: ENHRY, SYGVKD. After removal of 7 bases from V and 0 bases from J, the junction contained 14 bases not matched to a gene. The CDR3, as DNA: TGTGCCATCACCCCAACCGGACTAGCGGGGGGCCGGAGCTCCTACAATGAGCAGTTCTTC. Residues: CAITPTGLAGGRSSYNEQFF.

V and J are TRBV9 and TRBJ2-1, with unresolved D. Trimming took off 4 bases at V and 10 bases at J, with 12 bases between the two ends. CDR1 SGDLS and CDR2 YYNGEE come from the germline V gene. This CDR3 spans 12 amino acids. The CDR3 region is CASSPNPLEQFF. The CDR3 coding sequence is TGTGCCAGCAGCCCAAATCCCCTGGAGCAGTTCTTC. The full variable domain, rest sourced from reference TRBV9 and TRBJ2-1, is DSGVTQTPKHLITATGQRVTLRCSPRSGDLSVYWYQQSLDQGLQFLIQYYNGEERAKGNILERFSAQQFPDLHSELNLSSLELGDSALYFCASSPNPLEQFFGPGTRLTVL.

Here the CDR3 DNA reads TGTGCCACCACCCCCCGGACAGATACGCAGTATTTT. Protein: CATTPRTDTQYF. The chain is built from TRBV6-1 and TRBJ2-3; no clear D. The CDR3 is made up of 12 amino acids. Germline values: CDR1 MNHNS, CDR2 SASEGT. V shed 10 bases and J shed 3 bases, with 11 bases lying between them.

CDR3 protein: CASTSNPVADDDSYEQYF. The CDR3 DNA reads TGTGCCAGCACCTCCAACCCTGTGGCGGATGACGACTCCTACGAGCAGTACTTC. V gene TRBV7-6 combines with J gene TRBJ2-7, with D uncertain. Trimming cost V 7 bases and J 0 bases, with 25 bases left between them. Germline assignment: CDR1 SGHVS and CDR2 FNYEAQ. CDR3 length equals 18 residues. The variable domain in full, completed from reference TRBV7-6 and TRBJ2-7, reads GAGVSQSPRYKVTKRGQDVALRCDPISGHVSLYWYRQALGQGPEFLTYFNYEAQQDKSGLPNDRFSAERPEGSISTLTIQRTEQRDSAMYRCASTSNPVADDDSYEQYFGPGTRLTVT.

The V and J genes are TRBV7-9 and TRBJ2-3; 8 nucleotides match TRBD1. V shed 1 base and J 8 bases; nucleotides not matched to a gene: 8. In germline, CDR1 is SEHNR, CDR2 FQNEAQ (reference sequence). This CDR3 is 15 amino acids long. The CDR3 nucleotides are TGTGCCAGCAGCTTAGGGACAGGGCACCGGGCTACGCAGTATTTT. Amino acid sequence: CASSLGTGHRATQYF.

The chain joins TRBV6-7 to TRBJ1-2; 10 bases match TRBD1. TRBV6-7 carries the ORF label, with uncertain function. CDR3 length: 18 residues. V shed 0 bases and J 1 base; nucleotides not matched to a gene: 8. The CDR3 loop reads CASSYSSGTGAFNYGYTF. DNA for the CDR3: TGTGCCAGCAGTTACTCCTCCGGGACAGGGGCATTTAACTATGGCTACACCTTC.

This sequence joins TRBV28 and TRBJ2-2; D gene ambiguous. The length of the CDR3 is 13 residues. Germline V lookup: CDR1 MDHEN, CDR2 SYDVKM. Trimming cost V 3 bases and J 2 bases, with 4 bases left between them. The CDR3 DNA reads TGTGCCAGCAGTTTCCTTAACACCGGGGAGCTGTTTTTT. Its translation is CASSFLNTGELFF.